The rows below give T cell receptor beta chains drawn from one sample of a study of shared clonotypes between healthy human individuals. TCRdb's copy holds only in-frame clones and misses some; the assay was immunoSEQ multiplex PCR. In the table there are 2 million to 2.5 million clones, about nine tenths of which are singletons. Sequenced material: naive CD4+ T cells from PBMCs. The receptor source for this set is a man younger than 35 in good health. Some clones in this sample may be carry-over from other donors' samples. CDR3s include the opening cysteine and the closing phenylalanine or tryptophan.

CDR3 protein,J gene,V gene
CASSTPSGVRDEKLFF,TRBJ1-4,TRBV4-2
CASGFVAGELFF,TRBJ2-2,TRBV2
CASSSYGGEGYTF,TRBJ1-2,TRBV27
CASSLVGGGLHSEQYF,TRBJ2-7,TRBV5-6
CASSLDGTGGANEKLFF,TRBJ1-4,TRBV5-1
CASSFQGANEQFF,TRBJ2-1,TRBV5-1
CASSQEGRDSGANVLTF,TRBJ2-6,TRBV4-1
CASSLGVSGAGNEKLFF,TRBJ1-4,TRBV7-2
CASSVVSEWGGYTF,TRBJ1-2,TRBV9
CASGQRGEKLFF,TRBJ1-4,TRBV7-8
CASSYSISPGGYEQFF,TRBJ2-1,TRBV6-5
CASSLNRGETGNTIYF,TRBJ1-3,TRBV7-6
CASSITTDTQYF,TRBJ2-3,TRBV6-1
CASSLGHLSSYNEQFF,TRBJ2-1,TRBV19
CASSLAQNNEQFF,TRBJ2-1,TRBV5-1
CASGLLTGNTGELFF,TRBJ2-2,TRBV12-5
CASSASLALPYEQYF,TRBJ2-7,TRBV7-9
CAWSAGRNTGELFF,TRBJ2-2,TRBV30
CASSFPNRDRRHEQYF,TRBJ2-7,TRBV28
CASSLVLAGYEQYF,TRBJ2-7,TRBV11-2
CASRADTNQPQHF,TRBJ1-5,TRBV2
CASSFAGAPGNTIYF,TRBJ1-3,TRBV7-9
CASSVGGRMNTEAFF,TRBJ1-1,TRBV9
CAWGSKGIHEQYF,TRBJ2-7,TRBV30
CASSLGGDNNQPQHF,TRBJ1-5,TRBV5-4
CASSTSGEGSGNEQFF,TRBJ2-1,TRBV25-1
CASSPSSSGIFPGDF,TRBJ2-5,TRBV7-2
CASSQDYTSGSHEQYF,TRBJ2-7,TRBV4-3
CASSTQRNSNQPQHF,TRBJ1-5,TRBV28
CSGQGASNEKLFF,TRBJ1-4,TRBV29-1
CASSAYPIGTEAFF,TRBJ1-1,TRBV6-1
CASSIDRGQPQHF,TRBJ1-5,TRBV19
CASRDRTYEQYF,TRBJ2-7,TRBV6-5
CASSLLRPGATEAFF,TRBJ1-1,TRBV7-8
CASSRTGGEYGELFF,TRBJ2-2,TRBV7-9
CASSLVTTHMYNEQFF,TRBJ2-1,TRBV7-2
CASSQGAVGYGYTF,TRBJ1-2,TRBV2
CASSLGYDSGELFF,TRBJ2-2,TRBV28
CASSQLPGLVQSEAQYF,TRBJ2-5,TRBV4-1
CASSLEGQGRAFF,TRBJ1-1,TRBV11-2
CASKRSFYNEQFF,TRBJ2-1,TRBV28
CARSLTLGWSRSKYQETQYF,TRBJ2-5,TRBV5-3
CATSRGVSSYEQYF,TRBJ2-7,TRBV28
CASSNWVSGEFTEAFF,TRBJ1-1,TRBV19
CAISANWQPQHF,TRBJ1-5,TRBV10-3
CAISESGGNQPQHF,TRBJ1-5,TRBV10-3
CSVVGGSGNQPQHF,TRBJ1-5,TRBV29-1
CASFDREDSDTQYF,TRBJ2-3,TRBV5-1
CASSPSGRSYNEQFF,TRBJ2-1,TRBV7-3
CASSVLGQGLNEKLFF,TRBJ1-4,TRBV28
CASTLVGDRVDEQFF,TRBJ2-1,TRBV7-9
CASSFSARQETQYF,TRBJ2-5,TRBV5-8
CASSLPRGTGEDGYTF,TRBJ1-2,TRBV28
CAISESETQYF,TRBJ2-5,TRBV10-3
CASSPPITGAFF,TRBJ1-1,TRBV18
CASSPGLAGEGHEQFF,TRBJ2-1,TRBV5-4
CASSRLGANEKLFF,TRBJ1-4,TRBV27
CASSSYRGVAYEQYF,TRBJ2-7,TRBV7-2
CASHRSSYNEQFF,TRBJ2-1,TRBV28
CASSSRLAGGVNEQFF,TRBJ2-1,TRBV7-9